This T cell receptor (beta chain) was recorded in a study of blood T cell repertoires in COVID-19. TCRdb keeps only in-frame clones here, not all; method: immunoSEQ multiplex PCR. This sample yields tens of thousands of clones, of which about 87% are seen a single time; 60% to 80% belongs to the top ten. Per the germline V gene, CDR1 is SGHAT and CDR2 is FQNNGV. This CDR3 region has 13 residues. The germline V and J ends were trimmed by 3 bases and 8 bases, with 13 bases remaining between them. This chain joins TRBV11-2 and TRBJ1-1, with D perhaps matching TRBD1 (6 bases). Source material: peripheral blood. This TCR derives from a man in his 70s with acute or convalescent COVID-19. This chain's CDR3 is CASSFPGVREAFF. Here the CDR3 DNA reads TGTGCCAGCAGCTTTCCAGGGGTTAGGGAAGCTTTCTTT.